The 22 T cell receptor beta chains in this list originate from one sample, sequenced in a study of blood T cells in healthy people across ages (dated by TCRdb to 2014 to 2015). Libraries were constructed by 5' RACE. The reads were generated on an Illumina HiSeq 2500. A second PCR of roughly 6 to 11 cycles was run with a J-beta primer mix and a sample-barcoded 5' primer. TCRdb reprocessing: public reads trimmed at Q25 with fastp, clones called with MiXCR, in-frame beta chains kept. Records with the same CDR3 protein are collapsed into one entry carrying the most frequent genes and DNA. The sample table shows around 500,000 distinct CDR3 sequences, and 40% to 50% are seen once. Clones ranked in the top ten supply around 23% of the sample. Input material: blood. These TCRs come from an elderly man in good health.

This clonotype was found a few times. V is TRBV28 and J is TRBJ2-3; TRBD2 matches at 7 bases. The CDR3 runs 17 residues. Germline V CDR1 and CDR2: MDHEN, SYDVKM. The J segment lost 2 bases and the V segment lost 7 bases, leaving 15 bases of the junction unmatched. As DNA, the CDR3 is TGTGCCAGCAATCCTGGGTGGCTAGCGGAGTCCACAGATACGCAGTATTTT. Amino acids: CASNPGWLAESTDTQYF. Looking up the rest from reference TRBV28 and TRBJ2-3 gives the full variable domain: DVKVTQSSRYLVKRTGEKVFLECVQDMDHENMFWYRQDPGLGLRLIYFSYDVKMKEKGDIPEGYSVSREKKERFSLILESASTNQTSMYLCASNPGWLAESTDTQYFGPGTRLTVL.

This rearrangement joins TRBV29-1 to TRBJ2-5, with 7 nucleotides matching TRBD1. The CDR3 has 13 residues. CDR1 SQVTM and CDR2 ANQGSEA come from the germline V gene. The junction had 16 bases not matched to a gene; V was cut back by 7 bases and J by 11 bases. This chain's CDR3 is CSAEKDRNNEQYF. The CDR3 DNA follows: TGCAGCGCCGAAAAGGACAGGAACAATGAGCAGTACTTC.

The J gene is TRBJ1-5, the V gene TRBV20-1; no clear D. V dropped 3 bases and J dropped 2 bases, with 5 bases sitting between them. Germline CDR1 and CDR2: DFQATT and SNEGSKA (reference sequence). The CDR3 is made up of 12 amino acids. The CDR3 coding sequence is TGCAGTGCTAGTATGGGCAATCAGCCCCAGCATTTT. Encoded protein: CSASMGNQPQHF.

In this sample, this clonotype turned up a few times. V usage is TRBV4-3 and J usage is TRBJ1-1; D call uncertain. CDR3 length equals 14 residues. V was cut by 3 bases and J by 6 bases, with 14 bases left in between. The germline V gene encodes CDR1 LGHNA and CDR2 YSLEER. CDR3: CASSQSQHGPEAFF. DNA of the CDR3: TGCGCCAGCAGCCAGAGCCAGCACGGGCCTGAAGCTTTCTTT.

In this sample, this clonotype turned up many times. The chain couples TRBV6-5 to TRBJ2-3; 10 bases line up with TRBD2. V lost 4 bases to trimming and J lost 4 bases; unmatched junction nucleotides: 8. CDR3 length: 16 amino acids. The germline V gene has CDR1 MNHEY and CDR2 SVGAGI. DNA of the CDR3: TGTGCCAGCAGTTCCCCAAGCGGGGGGGCCTCAGATACGCAGTATTTT. Translating gives CASSSPSGGASDTQYF.

This clonotype was observed many times. The chain recombines TRBV6-5 with TRBJ1-6; TRBD1 aligns across 9 bases. V was pared by 5 bases and J by 1 base, with 6 bases of the junction left unmatched. Per germline, CDR1 MNHEY and CDR2 SVGAGI. The CDR3 spans 17 residues. This chain's CDR3 is CASSRQGVGSYNSPLHF. The CDR3 coding sequence is TGTGCCAGCAGTCGACAGGGGGTCGGGTCCTATAATTCACCCCTCCACTTT.

J is TRBJ1-4 and V is TRBV27, with D maybe TRBD1 (5 bases). V was shortened by 1 base and J by 4 bases, with 13 bases between the two germline ends. Germline V CDR1 and CDR2: MNHEY, SMNVEV (reference sequence). CDR3 length: 16 amino acids. The CDR3 reads CASSLLGVKGNEKLFF. The CDR3 nucleotides are TGTGCCAGCAGTTTATTAGGGGTAAAGGGTAATGAAAAACTGTTTTTT.

Written as DNA, the CDR3 is TGTGCCAGCAGCTTAGAGGAACTTAGCTCCTACGAGCAGTACTTC. Translating it yields CASSLEELSSYEQYF. V is TRBV7-2 and J is TRBJ2-7, with D hard to call. The CDR3 is made up of 15 amino acids. The V end lost 1 base, the J end lost 0 bases, and 10 bases lay between the germline ends. Germline loops: CDR1 SGHTA, CDR2 FQGNSA.

This clonotype was seen more than once but under ten times. The chain employs TRBV6-2 or TRBV6-3 and TRBJ2-7; 8 bases map to TRBD2. The J segment lost 2 bases and the V segment lost 7 bases, leaving 10 bases of the junction unmatched. The CDR3 covers 15 residues. Germline V CDR1 and CDR2: MNHEY, SVGEGT. The CDR3 is CASIKAGTSAYEQYF. The CDR3 DNA follows: TGTGCCAGCATTAAAGCCGGGACTAGTGCCTACGAGCAGTACTTC.

This clonotype was seen repeatedly, ten times or more. This chain joins TRBV6-6 and TRBJ2-7, with a tentative D call TRBD1 (6 bases). This CDR3 comprises 16 residues. V gave up 0 bases and J gave up 0 bases, with 12 bases separating them. Germline CDR1 and CDR2: MNHNY and SVGAGI (reference sequence). Written as DNA, the CDR3 is TGTGCCAGCAGTTACTCGAAGTCAGGGGCCTCCTACGAGCAGTACTTC. Amino acids: CASSYSKSGASYEQYF.

V is TRBV20-1 and J is TRBJ2-3; D not resolved. The CDR3 has 16 amino acids. Germline loops: CDR1 DFQATT, CDR2 SNEGSKA (reference sequence). Trimming pared 3 bases from V and 0 bases from J, leaving 16 bases between. CDR3 loop: CSASPFEPFSTDTQYF. In DNA form, the CDR3 reads TGCAGTGCTAGCCCCTTCGAGCCGTTTAGCACAGATACGCAGTATTTT.

The chain employs TRBV27 and TRBJ1-1; a weak D match, TRBD1 (6 bases). This CDR3 is built from 14 residues. V dropped 6 bases and J dropped 1 base, with 12 bases sitting between them. CDR1 and CDR2 (germline): MNHEY, SMNVEV (reference sequence). The CDR3 DNA reads TGTGCCAGCAGGGATTTGGACAGGAACACTGAAGCTTTCTTT. This sequence encodes CASRDLDRNTEAFF.

This sequence joins TRBV12-3 or TRBV12-4 and TRBJ1-1; 7 bases agree with TRBD1. V gave up 7 bases and J gave up 9 bases; unmatched junction bases: 14. The CDR3 is made up of 14 amino acids. The DNA for the CDR3 is TGTGCCAGCACCGAAAATTTGACAGGGCGTAAAGCTTTCTTT. This codes for CASTENLTGRKAFF.

This chain uses TRBV12-3 or TRBV12-4 with TRBJ2-1, with 8 bases matching TRBD1. The CDR3 is made up of 15 amino acids. The junction had 12 bases not matched to a gene; V was cut back by 7 bases and J by 7 bases. The CDR3 DNA follows: TGTGCCAGCACCAAAGGCGGGTACAGGGGGAATGAGCAGTTCTTC. This encodes CASTKGGYRGNEQFF.

This clonotype came up a few times. The chain carries TRBV11-2 and TRBJ2-3; possibly TRBD1 or TRBD2 for D (5 bases each). Germline V gene sequence: CDR1 SGHAT, CDR2 FQNNGV. CDR3 length: 16 residues. V was shortened by 2 bases and J by 0 bases, with 12 bases between the two germline ends. CDR3 nucleotide sequence: TGTGCCAGCAGCTTATCCCGGGACGGAAGCACAGATACGCAGTATTTT. This encodes CASSLSRDGSTDTQYF.

This rearrangement joins TRBV29-1 to TRBJ1-2, with D tentatively TRBD1 (6 bases). Germline V gene sequence: CDR1 SQVTM, CDR2 ANQGSEA. There are 13 residues in the CDR3. V shed 2 bases and J shed 3 bases, with 10 bases lying between them. This CDR3 reads CSVEPQGHYGYTF. DNA for the CDR3: TGCAGCGTTGAACCACAGGGCCACTATGGCTACACCTTC.

This clonotype has a handful of counts. The chain couples TRBV2 to TRBJ2-7; D is possibly TRBD1 or TRBD2 (5 bases each). CDR1 and CDR2 from the germline V gene are SNHLY and FYNNEI. Deletions cut 1 base from V and 1 base from J, with 20 bases between. This CDR3 comprises 18 residues. For the CDR3, the DNA is TGTGCCAGCAGTGAAGAATTGATCGGGGCAGGGCTTTCCTACGAGCAGTACTTC. This codes for CASSEELIGAGLSYEQYF.

The V gene is TRBV7-2, the J gene TRBJ2-7; TRBD2 aligns across 8 bases. Germline-derived CDR1 and CDR2 are SGHTA and FQGNSA. Germline trimming cut 3 bases from V and 3 bases from J; bases unmatched to any gene: 4. The CDR3 length is 14 residues. The CDR3 spells CASSFTGTSYEQYF. As DNA, the CDR3 is TGTGCCAGCAGCTTCACCGGGACTAGCTACGAGCAGTACTTC.

The chain employs TRBV5-1 and TRBJ1-1; D unresolved. The CDR3 is made up of 13 amino acids. Trimming took off 1 base at V and 7 bases at J, with 11 bases between the two ends. CDR1 and CDR2 (germline): SGHRS, YFSETQ. The chain's CDR3 is CASSLSQSDEAFF. The CDR3 DNA reads as TGCGCCAGCAGCTTGTCACAGTCAGATGAAGCTTTCTTT.

The CDR3 loop reads CASSYTSGRAKSYNEQFF. DNA of the CDR3: TGTGCCAGCAGCTACACTAGCGGGAGGGCTAAGTCCTACAATGAGCAGTTCTTC. This chain uses TRBV9 with TRBJ2-1; 13 positions match TRBD2. J lost 1 base, V lost 4 bases, and 8 bases had no gene match. CDR3 length equals 18 residues. CDR1 and CDR2 (germline): SGDLS, YYNGEE.

The chain has TRBV6-5 and TRBJ2-3, with 9 bases matching TRBD1. The CDR3 totals 16 residues. Germline V gene lookup returns CDR1 MNHEY and CDR2 SVGAGI. V was pared by 6 bases and J by 0 bases, with 7 bases of the junction left unmatched. CDR3 bases: TGTGCCAGCAGGACGAGAACAGGGGGCAGCACAGATACGCAGTATTTT. Amino acids: CASRTRTGGSTDTQYF.

The genes are TRBV3-1 and TRBJ2-1; 10 bases are a match to TRBD2. This CDR3 has 15 amino acids. Germline loops: CDR1 LGHDT, CDR2 YNNKEL (reference sequence). The J segment lost 7 bases and the V segment lost 8 bases, leaving 11 bases of the junction unmatched. In DNA form, the CDR3 reads TGTGCCAGCGGTTCGATAGCGGGAGGAACAAATGAGCAGTTCTTC. Protein: CASGSIAGGTNEQFF.